A selection of T cell receptor beta chains follows, all from one sample in a study of metastatic and nonmetastatic thyroid tumors. TCRdb redid the clone calls on the PCR reads using MiXCR. The data contain 85,000 to 95,000 clones, approximately 15% of them seen just once; the ten biggest clones take up 3% to 4.5%. The sample comprised blood. The receptors here all came from a female donor with papillary thyroid cancer or a benign thyroid nodule (not recorded which). Some clones in this sample may be carry-over from other donors' samples. The CDR3 runs from the conserved cysteine through the conserved F or W. D genes are given only for firm matches. A clone size is listed for some rows: how often the clone was seen (once, few, many), or a class if it is expanded.

D gene,V gene,J gene,clone size,CDR3 protein,CDR3 DNA
TRBD2,TRBV11-3,TRBJ2-7,-,CASRLTQGEGEQYF,TGTGCCAGCAGACTCACCCAAGGGGAGGGAGAGCAGTACTTC
-,TRBV19,TRBJ1-2,many,CASSRGRQPSYTF,TGTGCCAGTTCCCGGGGTCGTCAGCCCAGCTACACCTTC
-,TRBV27,TRBJ1-2,many,CASRPGDFYGYTF,TGTGCCAGCAGACCAGGGGACTTCTATGGCTACACCTTC
TRBD1,TRBV20-1,TRBJ1-1,many,CSAQGGNTEAFF,TGCAGTGCCCAGGGGGGGAACACTGAAGCTTTCTTT
-,TRBV11-1,TRBJ1-2,once,CASSLSNCTTDYGYTF,TGTGCCAGCAGCTTGTCGAACTGTACCACCGACTATGGCTACACCTTC
-,TRBV7-6,TRBJ2-3,many,CASSLTPQGGIDTQYF,TGTGCCAGCAGCTTAACCCCCCAGGGGGGAATAGATACGCAGTATTTT
TRBD2,TRBV19,TRBJ2-1,many,CASSPHTSARSYNEQFF,TGTGCCAGTAGCCCCCACACTAGCGCTCGCTCCTACAATGAGCAGTTCTTC
TRBD1,TRBV6-1,TRBJ1-5,-,CASILQGAAQHF,TGTGCCAGCATCCTACAGGGGGCTGCCCAGCATTTT
TRBD2,TRBV2,TRBJ2-7,many,CASKRGGGYEQYF,TGTGCCAGCAAACGGGGGGGCGGTTACGAGCAGTACTTC
TRBD1,TRBV11-2,TRBJ2-2,-,CASTAPGQGPRGVELFF,TGTGCCAGCACCGCACCGGGACAGGGTCCCCGGGGCGTGGAGCTGTTTTTT
TRBD1,TRBV7-2,TRBJ2-2,many,CASSPYRGTGELFF,TGTGCCAGCAGCCCCTACAGGGGTACCGGGGAGCTGTTTTTT
TRBD2,TRBV3-1,TRBJ2-5,many,CASSPGGGGLEETQYF,TGTGCCAGCAGCCCGGGGGGTGGAGGACTAGAAGAGACCCAGTACTTC
-,TRBV3-1,TRBJ2-7,many,CASSQSVSYEQYF,TGTGCCAGCAGCCAGAGTGTCTCCTACGAGCAGTACTTC
TRBD2,TRBV20-1,TRBJ2-7,many,CSARNIAGEMYEQYF,TGCAGTGCTAGAAATATAGCGGGGGAGATGTACGAGCAGTACTTC
TRBD2,TRBV4-2,TRBJ2-2,once,CASSRAGGPSVTGELFF,TGTGCCAGCAGCCGGGCGGGGGGGCCGTCCGTTACGGGGGAGCTGTTTTTT
TRBD1,TRBV30,TRBJ1-4,many,CAWSGTGRGKLFF,TGTGCCTGGAGTGGGACAGGGCGGGGAAAACTGTTTTTT
-,TRBV6-1,TRBJ1-2,few,CASSPGYNYGYTF,TGTGCCAGCAGCCCTGGCTACAACTATGGCTACACCTTC
-,TRBV7-8,TRBJ1-3,-,CASRSTVSGNTIYF,TGTGCCAGCAGATCCACAGTCTCTGGAAACACCATATATTTT
-,TRBV6-1,TRBJ2-5,many,CASRRGTPGETQYF,TGTGCCAGCAGGAGGGGGACTCCAGGGGAGACCCAGTACTTC
-,TRBV15,TRBJ1-2,many,CATSRHQTGYTF,TGTGCCACCAGCAGACACCAGACCGGCTACACCTTC
-,TRBV24-1,TRBJ2-5,many,CATSDRLGAQYF,TGTGCCACCTCCGACCGGCTGGGGGCCCAGTACTTC
-,TRBV4-2,TRBJ2-2,many,CASSQDGGENTGELFF,TGTGCCAGCAGCCAAGATGGGGGCGAGAACACCGGGGAGCTGTTTTTT
-,TRBV4-2,TRBJ2-6,many,CASSQDGINSGANVLTF,TGTGCCAGCAGCCAAGATGGGATCAATTCTGGGGCCAACGTCCTGACTTTC
-,TRBV28,TRBJ1-1,many,CATQDSRNTEAFF,TGTGCCACCCAGGACAGTCGGAACACTGAAGCTTTCTTT
-,TRBV28,TRBJ2-5,many,CASNPGDQETQYF,TGTGCCAGCAACCCTGGGGACCAAGAGACCCAGTACTTC
-,TRBV5-1,TRBJ1-2,-,CASSLTSNYGYTF,TGCGCCAGCAGCTTGACCAGCAACTATGGCTACACCTTC
TRBD1,TRBV28,TRBJ1-1,many,CASSKRGQGLEAFF,TGTGCCAGCAGTAAGCGGGGACAGGGCCTTGAAGCTTTCTTT
-,TRBV20-1,TRBJ1-1,many,CSARDQDRGGTEAFF,TGCAGTGCTAGAGACCAGGACCGCGGAGGAACTGAAGCTTTCTTT
TRBD2,TRBV7-3,TRBJ2-3,-,CASSLYGGTDTQYF,TGTGCCAGCAGCTTATACGGGGGGACCGATACGCAGTATTTT
-,TRBV2,TRBJ2-7,many,CASSAGGQYYEQYF,TGTGCCAGCAGTGCAGGAGGACAGTACTACGAGCAGTACTTC
-,TRBV19,TRBJ2-1,many,CASSIDLSIYNEQFF,TGTGCCAGTAGTATAGATCTATCTATTTACAATGAGCAGTTCTTC
TRBD1,TRBV6-5,TRBJ1-2,many,CASSYSPVQGNYGYTF,TGTGCCAGCAGTTACTCCCCGGTACAGGGGAACTATGGCTACACCTTC
-,TRBV12-5,TRBJ1-2,many,CASALNSGTYGYTF,TGTGCTAGTGCCCTCAATTCGGGAACCTATGGCTACACCTTC
-,TRBV5-1,TRBJ2-7,many,CASSLASQGPYEQYF,TGCGCCAGCAGCTTGGCCTCACAGGGTCCCTACGAGCAGTACTTC
TRBD1,TRBV7-3,TRBJ2-5,many,CASSATGEETQYF,TGTGCCAGCAGCGCAACAGGGGAGGAGACCCAGTACTTC
TRBD1,TRBV19,TRBJ2-6,-,CASSIPRAGGSKNSGANVLTF,TGTGCCAGTAGTATCCCTAGGGCAGGGGGATCGAAAAACTCTGGGGCCAACGTCCTGACTTTC
-,TRBV28,TRBJ1-5,-,CASGSRNRRPQHF,TGTGCCAGCGGCTCACGAAACCGTCGGCCCCAGCATTTT
-,TRBV28,TRBJ1-2,many,CASTHVSSPFGGYTF,TGTGCCAGCACTCATGTATCGAGCCCTTTTGGTGGCTACACCTTC
-,TRBV2,TRBJ2-2,many,CASTQVGAHTGELFF,TGTGCCAGCACCCAAGTGGGGGCCCACACCGGGGAGCTGTTTTTT
-,TRBV7-3,TRBJ2-5,many,CASSFGTQETQYF,TGTGCCAGCAGCTTCGGGACTCAAGAGACCCAGTACTTC
TRBD1,TRBV6-2/TRBV6-3,TRBJ2-7,-,CASSEYVGGIYEQYF,TGTGCCAGCAGTGAATATGTAGGGGGCATCTACGAGCAGTACTTC
-,TRBV11-2,TRBJ2-3,-,CASSLDWAGALISSTDTQYF,TGTGCCAGCAGCTTAGATTGGGCAGGGGCGCTGATCTCTAGCACAGATACGCAGTATTTT
-,TRBV15,TRBJ1-4,many,CATSDAGEKLFF,TGTGCCACCAGCGACGCGGGTGAAAAACTGTTTTTT
TRBD1,TRBV5-6,TRBJ1-5,few,CASSLTTGGSSNQPQHF,TGTGCCAGCAGCTTAACCACAGGGGGCAGTAGCAATCAGCCCCAGCATTTT
-,TRBV5-1,TRBJ2-2,-,CASRMGGADTGELFF,TGCGCCAGCAGGATGGGGGGCGCCGACACCGGGGAGCTGTTTTTT
-,TRBV28,TRBJ2-2,many,CASSSSNTGELFF,TGTGCCAGCAGTTCCAGCAACACCGGGGAGCTGTTTTTT